These 25 T cell receptor beta chains originate from one sample sequenced in a study of shared clonotypes between healthy human individuals. Clones were sequenced by immunoSEQ multiplex PCR, and TCRdb holds only the in-frame ones, with some missing. The sample contains roughly 2.2 million clones, approximately 95% of which appear only once. The sample taken for sequencing was naive CD4+ T cells from PBMCs. Specified subset: CD45RA+ positively selected. These receptors came from a man aged 18 to 30 in good health. Some clones in this sample may be carry-over from other donors' samples.

The gene calls are TRBV20-1 and TRBJ2-3; tentatively, D is TRBD1 (5 bases). The CDR3 runs to 11 residues. CDR1 and CDR2 from the germline V gene are DFQATT and SNEGSKA (reference sequence). The CDR3 coding sequence is TGCAAAGTAAGGGGCCCAGATACGCAGTATTTT. This codes for CKVRGPDTQYF.

V gene TRBV30 combines with J gene TRBJ1-1; D may be TRBD1 (5 bases). Germline CDR1 and CDR2: GTSNPN and SVGIG (reference sequence). V lost 5 bases to trimming and J lost 5 bases, with 12 bases between them. CDR3 length: 12 residues. The CDR3 reads CAWDRGGTEAFF. The CDR3 nucleotides are TGTGCCTGGGACAGAGGAGGGACTGAAGCTTTCTTT.

This chain connects TRBV5-1 to TRBJ2-1; D may be TRBD2 (6 bases). This CDR3 spans 17 amino acids. Trimming cost V 4 bases and J 0 bases, with 17 bases left between them. Germline loops: CDR1 SGHRS, CDR2 YFSETQ. The CDR3 region is CASSLTLATVSYNEQFF. The CDR3 region has the DNA TGCGCCAGCAGCCTCACGCTAGCGACTGTCTCCTACAATGAGCAGTTCTTC.

This CDR3 is CASSATPSWTIGELFF. The CDR3 DNA reads TGTGCCAGCAGCGCAACCCCATCTTGGACGATCGGGGAGCTGTTTTTT. The chain carries TRBV9 and TRBJ2-2; D call uncertain. Germline-derived CDR1 and CDR2 are SGDLS and YYNGEE. The CDR3 loop spans 16 amino acids. Trimming cost V 3 bases and J 7 bases, with 19 bases left between them.

The V and J genes are TRBV9 and TRBJ2-1; 7 positions match TRBD1. This CDR3 is 18 amino acids long. With 1 base clipped from V and 8 bases from J, the junction kept 18 bases outside the gene matches. Germline-derived CDR1 and CDR2 are SGDLS and YYNGEE. CDR3 protein: CASSVSILEDRVGDEQFF. In nucleotides, the CDR3 is TGTGCCAGCAGCGTAAGTATCCTCGAAGACAGGGTCGGGGATGAGCAGTTCTTC.

The J gene is TRBJ2-6, the V gene TRBV7-2, with D perhaps TRBD1 (6 bases). Germline V gene sequence: CDR1 SGHTA, CDR2 FQGNSA. Trimming took 6 bases from V and 2 from J, leaving 11 bases between them. This CDR3 contains 15 residues. CDR3 nucleotide sequence: TGTGCCAGCAGAACCAGGGGTACTGGGGCCAACGTCCTGACTTTC. It yields the protein CASRTRGTGANVLTF.

The chain links TRBV6-1 to TRBJ2-7; the D is unclear. V was clipped by 10 bases and J by 3 bases, with 13 bases between them. Germline CDR1 is MNHNS and CDR2 is SASEGT. The CDR3 consists of 12 residues. CDR3 amino acids: CATRLSFYEQYF. For the CDR3, the DNA is TGTGCCACGAGGTTAAGCTTCTACGAGCAGTACTTC.

This chain uses TRBV7-9 with TRBJ2-5; 9 nucleotides align to TRBD2. J lost 1 base, V lost 2 bases, and 11 bases had no gene match. In germline, CDR1 is SEHNR, CDR2 FQNEAQ (reference sequence). The CDR3 has 18 residues. This CDR3 reads CASSLSQRSGRSQETQYF. CDR3 coding DNA: TGTGCCAGCAGCTTATCTCAGAGGAGCGGGAGGTCCCAAGAGACCCAGTACTTC. The full variable domain, with the rest looked up from reference TRBV7-9 and TRBJ2-5, is DTGVSQNPRHKITKRGQNVTFRCDPISEHNRLYWYRQTLGQGPEFLTYFQNEAQLEKSRLLSDRFSAERPKGSFSTLEIQRTEQGDSAMYLCASSLSQRSGRSQETQYFGPGTRLLVL.

The chain combines TRBV7-2 with TRBJ1-3, with 10 bases lining up with TRBD1. There are 18 residues in the CDR3. In germline, CDR1 is SGHTA, CDR2 FQGNSA. V shed 5 bases and J 4 bases; nucleotides not matched to a gene: 14. The CDR3 region is CASSLTTPGTGVGNTIYF. The CDR3 DNA reads TGTGCCAGCAGCCTAACAACCCCCGGGACAGGGGTCGGAAACACCATATATTTT.

The rearrangement uses TRBV6-5 and TRBJ2-2, with D possibly being TRBD1 or TRBD2 (5 bases each). V was shortened by 6 bases and J by 4 bases, with 15 bases between the two germline ends. This CDR3 is built from 15 residues. Germline values: CDR1 MNHEY, CDR2 SVGAGI. CDR3 in amino acids: CASRTPGRRTGELFF. Here the CDR3 DNA reads TGTGCCAGCAGAACCCCGGGACGGCGCACCGGGGAGCTGTTTTTT.

The chain couples TRBV6-5 to TRBJ2-5; D not resolved. V lost 2 bases, J lost 5 bases, and 9 bases lay in between. Germline CDR1 is MNHEY and CDR2 is SVGAGI. This CDR3 contains 13 residues. This CDR3 is CASSYGYGETQYF. DNA of the CDR3: TGTGCCAGCAGTTACGGGTACGGGGAGACCCAGTACTTC.

With regard to this clone: Other DNA sequences in this specimen translate into the identical CDR3. The rearrangement joins TRBV27 to TRBJ1-1; D not resolved. Trimming cost V 1 base and J 1 base, with 10 bases left between them. The CDR3 is made up of 15 amino acids. Germline V gene sequence: CDR1 MNHEY, CDR2 SMNVEV (reference sequence). In DNA, the CDR3 is TGTGCCAGCAGTTTATTCGGTCGGGAGAACACTGAAGCTTTCTTT. It specifies CASSLFGRENTEAFF.

This clone has only one observation. J is TRBJ2-2 and V is TRBV28, with D possibly being TRBD2 (6 bases). Germline V gene data show CDR1 as MDHEN and CDR2 as SYDVKM. The CDR3 sequence is 16 residues long. Between the trimmed V and J ends, which lost 8 bases and 6 bases, there was a span of 22 bases. The CDR3: CASVRAGSGQAGELFF. The CDR3 region has the DNA TGTGCCAGCGTGAGGGCGGGGAGCGGTCAGGCCGGGGAGCTGTTTTTT.

This sequence joins TRBV6-6 and TRBJ2-2; a weak D match, TRBD2 (6 bases). This CDR3 is 16 amino acids long. V was pared by 3 bases and J by 0 bases, with 11 bases between. CDR1 MNHNY and CDR2 SVGAGI come from the germline V gene (reference sequence). This CDR3 reads CASSYGRTANTGELFF. CDR3 nucleotides: TGTGCCAGCAGTTATGGGAGGACGGCGAACACCGGGGAGCTGTTTTTT.

J is TRBJ2-7 and V is TRBV19; D not resolved. The CDR3 spans 15 residues. Germline V lookup: CDR1 LNHDA, CDR2 SQIVND (reference sequence). V was clipped by 3 bases and J by 2 bases, with 14 bases between them. CDR3 sequence reads: CASSIYEAPAYEQYF. CDR3 nucleotides: TGTGCCAGTAGTATTTACGAAGCACCCGCCTACGAGCAGTACTTC.

The rearrangement uses TRBV5-8 and TRBJ1-5; D not certain. Trimming removed 1 base at V and 0 bases at J, with 11 bases between. This CDR3 has 16 amino acids. Germline CDR1 SGHTS, CDR2 YDEGEE. CDR3 residues: CASSLSYGISNQPQHF. In DNA form, the CDR3 reads TGTGCCAGCAGCTTGTCATATGGGATTAGCAATCAGCCCCAGCATTTT.

A few counts support this clone. The chain couples TRBV5-5 to TRBJ1-5; D gene uncertain. CDR3 length: 14 amino acids. The germline gives CDR1 SGHKS, CDR2 YYEKEE (reference sequence). Trimming cost V 0 bases and J 1 base, with 5 bases left between them. Here the CDR3 reads CASSLGLSNQPQHF. As DNA, the CDR3 is TGTGCCAGCAGCTTGGGACTGAGCAATCAGCCCCAGCATTTT.

This rearrangement joins TRBV10-3 to TRBJ1-1, with D possibly TRBD1 on 6 matching bases. Trimming took 6 bases from V and 1 from J, leaving 12 bases between them. The CDR3 sequence is 14 residues long. The V gene's germline CDR1 is ENHRY and CDR2 SYGVKD. CDR3 DNA sequence: TGTGCCATCAGCGGAGCAGGGGAGAACACTGAAGCTTTCTTT. Amino acid sequence: CAISGAGENTEAFF.

This sequence joins TRBV7-3 and TRBJ2-2, with 7 bases that match TRBD2. The length of the CDR3 is 18 residues. V trimming: 0 bases; J trimming: 2 bases; junction bases outside the gene matches: 9. Germline CDR1 and CDR2: SGHTA and FQGTGA. The CDR3 bases are TGTGCCAGCAGCTTAACTGCGGGACTACTTGCAAACACCGGGGAGCTGTTTTTT. Translating it yields CASSLTAGLLANTGELFF.

The V call is TRBV6-5, the J call TRBJ2-7; D is uncertain. The CDR3 totals 11 residues. Germline values: CDR1 MNHEY, CDR2 SVGAGI. Trimming left V 5 bases short and J 6 bases short, with 8 bases between. The CDR3 sequence: CASSHLAEQYF. The DNA for the CDR3 is TGTGCCAGCAGTCACTTGGCCGAGCAGTACTTC.

This clone came up once. The CDR3 loop reads CAWSLFGNEQFF. CDR3 nucleotide sequence: TGTGCCTGGAGTTTATTCGGGAATGAGCAGTTCTTC. The chain employs TRBV30 and TRBJ2-1; D unclear. Germline values: CDR1 GTSNPN, CDR2 SVGIG (reference sequence). The ends were cut back, 2 bases at V and 7 bases at J, with 9 bases in the middle. This CDR3 is built from 12 residues. Together with reference TRBV30 and TRBJ2-1, the CDR3 gives the full variable domain: SQTIHQWPATLVQPVGSPLSLECTVEGTSNPNLYWYRQAAGRGLQLLFYSVGIGQISSEVPQNLSASRPQDRQFILSSKKLLLSDSGFYLCAWSLFGNEQFFGPGTRLTVL.

The J gene is TRBJ2-1, the V gene TRBV28, with a tentative D call TRBD2 (6 bases). The CDR3 sequence is 16 residues long. V was cut by 6 bases and J by 7 bases, with 22 bases left in between. CDR1 is MDHEN, CDR2 SYDVKM, per germline. The CDR3 DNA reads as TGTGCCAGCAGCTTCCCCTCGGCGGGAAGGGGAAATGAGCAGTTCTTC. This gives the protein CASSFPSAGRGNEQFF. The entire variable domain, with the rest obtained from reference TRBV28 and TRBJ2-1, is as follows: DVKVTQSSRYLVKRTGEKVFLECVQDMDHENMFWYRQDPGLGLRLIYFSYDVKMKEKGDIPEGYSVSREKKERFSLILESASTNQTSMYLCASSFPSAGRGNEQFFGPGTRLTVL.

V and J are TRBV28 and TRBJ2-7, with a weak D call TRBD1 (7 bases). The V gene lost 4 bases and the J gene lost 3 bases, with 19 bases spanning the gap. Looked up from germline, CDR1 is MDHEN and CDR2 is SYDVKM. The CDR3 spans 16 residues. The CDR3 DNA reads TGTGCCAGCAGTTCATATGGTAGCGGACAGGACTACGAGCAGTACTTC. Its protein product is CASSSYGSGQDYEQYF.

This chain uses TRBV27 with TRBJ2-5, with unresolved D. This CDR3 is 12 amino acids long. In germline, CDR1 is MNHEY, CDR2 SMNVEV (reference sequence). V lost 2 bases to trimming and J lost 5 bases, with 6 bases between them. The CDR3 loop is CASSLDGETQYF. CDR3 coding DNA: TGTGCCAGCAGTTTAGATGGGGAGACCCAGTACTTC.

This chain connects TRBV7-7 to TRBJ2-2; D might be TRBD2 (5 bases). V lost 7 bases and J lost 2, with 11 bases in between. Germline V gene data show CDR1 as SSHAT and CDR2 as FNYEAQ (reference sequence). This CDR3 contains 14 residues. Here the CDR3 DNA reads TGTGCCAGCACCTCGGGGTATAACACCGGGGAGCTGTTTTTT. Translated, it gives CASTSGYNTGELFF.